Below, one T cell receptor (beta chain) is given with its context. Its specificity is unknown. TCRdb keeps only in-frame clones here, not all; method: immunoSEQ multiplex PCR. The sample contains tens of thousands of clones, over 90% of which appear only once. These data are taken from a study of graft-versus-host responses after intestinal transplantation. Study results and limitations: Ileal or blood samples showed some GvH clones first, and such clones were also found in recipient marrow.

Germline-derived CDR1 and CDR2 are SGDLS and YYNGEE. CDR3 size: 15 residues. V was trimmed by 0 bases and J by 2 bases, leaving 9 bases between them. Sample: unstimulated CD8+ T cells sorted from spleen or lymph node cells, taken before transplant. The chain has TRBV9 and TRBJ2-1; perhaps TRBD1 as D (5 bases). The TCR comes from a human donor who was the organ donor for an intestinal transplant. The CDR3 DNA reads TGTGCCAGCAGCGTAGAGGGGCCAGCCTACAATGAGCAGTTCTTC. Amino acids: CASSVEGPAYNEQFF.